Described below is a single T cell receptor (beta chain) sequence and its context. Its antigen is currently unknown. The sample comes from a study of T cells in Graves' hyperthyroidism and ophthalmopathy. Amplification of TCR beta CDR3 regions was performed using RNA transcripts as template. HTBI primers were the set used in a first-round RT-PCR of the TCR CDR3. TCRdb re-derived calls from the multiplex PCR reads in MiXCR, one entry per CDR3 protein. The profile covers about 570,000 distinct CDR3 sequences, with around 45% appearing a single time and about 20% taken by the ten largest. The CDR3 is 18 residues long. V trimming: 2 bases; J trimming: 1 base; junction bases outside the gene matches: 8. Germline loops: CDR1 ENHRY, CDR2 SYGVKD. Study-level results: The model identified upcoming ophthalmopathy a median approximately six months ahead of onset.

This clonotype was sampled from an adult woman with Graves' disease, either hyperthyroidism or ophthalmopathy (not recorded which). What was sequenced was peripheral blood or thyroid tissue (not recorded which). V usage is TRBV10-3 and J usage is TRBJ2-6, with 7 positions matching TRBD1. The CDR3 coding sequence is TGTGCCATCAGTGAGGCCAGAGGGACAGCTTCTGGGGCCAACGTCCTGACTTTC. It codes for CAISEARGTASGANVLTF.